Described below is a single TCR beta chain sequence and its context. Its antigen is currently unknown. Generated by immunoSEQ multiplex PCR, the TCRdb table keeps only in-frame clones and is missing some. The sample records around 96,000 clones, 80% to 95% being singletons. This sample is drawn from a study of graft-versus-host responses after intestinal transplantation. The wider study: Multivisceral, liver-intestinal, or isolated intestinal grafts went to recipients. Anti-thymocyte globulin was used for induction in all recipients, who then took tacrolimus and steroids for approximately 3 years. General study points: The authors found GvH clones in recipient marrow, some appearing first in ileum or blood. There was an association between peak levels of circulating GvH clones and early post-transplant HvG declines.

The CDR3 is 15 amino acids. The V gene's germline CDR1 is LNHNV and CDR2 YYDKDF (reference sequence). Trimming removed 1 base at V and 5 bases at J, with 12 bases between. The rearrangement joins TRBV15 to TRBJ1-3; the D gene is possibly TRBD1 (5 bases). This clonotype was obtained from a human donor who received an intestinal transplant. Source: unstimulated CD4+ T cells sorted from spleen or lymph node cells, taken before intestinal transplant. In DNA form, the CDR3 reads TGTGCCACCAGCAGAGGCGGAGGGGCCCGAAACACCATATATTTT. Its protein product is CATSRGGGARNTIYF.